This TCR beta chain originates from a study of persistence of HIV-infected CD4 T cells. Study overall: Donors were ART-treated; their CMV- and Gag-responding CD4+ T cells were isolated. Study-wide points: CMV- and Gag-responding cells had lower TCRbeta richness than CD3/CD28-responding cells.

Points on this clone: Its antigen is unknown.

Germline CDR1 reads MDHEN; CDR2 reads SYDVKM. V was trimmed by 6 bases and J by 5 bases, leaving 19 bases between them. The length of the CDR3 is 15 residues. Cells were stimulated with CMV-infected fibroblast lysates at roughly 9.1 ug/mL. CD40L/CD69 double-negative CD45RO-high memory CD4+ T cells were collected. Before stimulation, PBMCs underwent CD8+ T cell depletion. The libraries were made with immunoSEQ version 4 in survey mode. Some clones are missing from TCRdb's copy, which holds only in-frame ones; the method was immunoSEQ multiplex PCR. Of 25,000 to 35,000 clones listed, 65% to 90% are singletons.

This chain connects TRBV28 to TRBJ2-5, with unresolved D. The input for sequencing was CD4+ T cells sorted from PBMCs after roughly 18-hour stimulation, taken from a patient who received antiretroviral therapy. The receptor comes from an adult man with HIV who was CMV-seropositive. The CDR3 sequence is CASRPSSDRGETQYF. The CDR3 DNA reads as TGTGCCAGCAGACCCTCTAGTGATCGTGGGGAGACCCAGTACTTC.